Presented here are 22 T cell receptor beta chains from one specimen sequenced in a study of blood T cell repertoires in COVID-19. Some clones are missing from TCRdb's copy, which holds only in-frame ones; the method was immunoSEQ multiplex PCR. The profile covers approximately 280,000 clones, with around nine tenths appearing a single time and about 4.6% taken by the ten largest. Sequencing input: peripheral blood. These receptors were taken from a man aged 35 to 55 with acute or convalescent COVID-19.

This clone has a handful of counts. The CDR3 loop reads CATSRAIQGPNEKLFF. Written as DNA, the CDR3 is TGTGCCACCAGCAGGGCGATACAGGGTCCTAATGAAAAACTGTTTTTT. The J gene is TRBJ1-4, the V gene TRBV15, with a weak D call TRBD1 (6 bases). V was pared by 3 bases and J by 3 bases, with 14 bases between. CDR1 LNHNV and CDR2 YYDKDF come from the germline V gene (reference sequence). The CDR3 consists of 16 residues.

This clone came up once. The rearrangement joins TRBV7-8 to TRBJ2-7, with D unresolved. CDR1 and CDR2 from the germline V gene are SGHVS and FQNEAQ. V was pared by 1 base and J by 4 bases, with 14 bases between. The CDR3 runs to 15 residues. The CDR3 loop is CASSLGVSGIYEQYF. CDR3 nucleotides: TGTGCCAGCAGCTTAGGTGTCTCCGGTATATACGAGCAGTACTTC.

V usage is TRBV5-1 and J usage is TRBJ1-2; unclear D gene. The CDR3 has 14 amino acids. Germline CDR1 is SGHRS and CDR2 is YFSETQ. The V and J ends lost 0 bases and 7 bases respectively, with 13 bases between them. The CDR3 region has the DNA TGCGCCAGCAGCTTGGGACCGGGATCCGGTGGCTACACCTTC. This translates into CASSLGPGSGGYTF.

The chain employs TRBV5-1 and TRBJ1-2; tentative D call: TRBD1 (6 bases). V lost 1 base and J 4 bases, leaving 8 bases between the germline ends. CDR3 length: 13 residues. Germline V gene data show CDR1 as SGHRS and CDR2 as YFSETQ. CDR3 nucleotide sequence: TGCGCCAGCAGCTTGCAGGGGAGCTATGGCTACACCTTC. It is translated as CASSLQGSYGYTF.

The chain employs TRBV7-2 and TRBJ1-1, with 9 bases matching TRBD1. The length of the CDR3 is 14 residues. With 5 bases clipped from V and 6 bases from J, the junction kept 7 bases outside the gene matches. Germline V gene sequence: CDR1 SGHTA, CDR2 FQGNSA. This chain's CDR3 is CASSPGTGRPEAFF. Written as DNA, the CDR3 is TGTGCCAGCAGCCCGGGGACAGGGAGGCCTGAAGCTTTCTTT.

The chain recombines TRBV2 with TRBJ1-4, with D hard to call. CDR1 SNHLY and CDR2 FYNNEI come from the germline V gene. V lost 7 bases and J 2 bases, leaving 11 bases between the germline ends. The CDR3 sequence is 14 residues long. The CDR3 region is CASTPGSTNEKLFF. The DNA for the CDR3 is TGTGCCAGCACCCCTGGGAGTACTAATGAAAAACTGTTTTTT.

This clone was picked up a small number of times. The chain has TRBV11-3 and TRBJ2-7; a possible D gene is TRBD1 (6 bases). The ends were cut back, 4 bases at V and 0 bases at J, with 16 bases in the middle. The V gene's germline CDR1 is SGHNT and CDR2 YENEEA. The CDR3 contains 16 residues. The CDR3 region has the DNA TGTGCCAGCAGCTCCGCTATACAGGGCTTCTCCTACGAGCAGTACTTC. Translated: CASSSAIQGFSYEQYF.

The chain uses TRBV24-1 and TRBJ2-3, with 7 bases fitting TRBD1. The germline gives CDR1 KGHDR, CDR2 SFDVKD. The CDR3 is 16 residues long. With V trimmed by 4 bases and J by 2 bases, 8 bases remained unmatched. The CDR3 here is CATSEGWDSLTDTQYF. For the CDR3, the DNA is TGTGCCACCAGTGAAGGCTGGGACAGCCTCACAGATACGCAGTATTTT.

The count of this clone is one. V and J are TRBV10-2 and TRBJ2-1, with D perhaps TRBD2 (5 bases). Trimming left V 5 bases short and J 8 bases short, with 13 bases between. CDR3 length equals 13 residues. Germline V CDR1 and CDR2: WSHSY, SAAADI. CDR3 residues: CASSRGPYDEQFF. For the CDR3, the DNA is TGCGCCAGCAGTCGAGGGCCGTACGATGAGCAGTTCTTC.

This clone occurred a few times. The chain has TRBV30 and TRBJ1-6; D unclear. Germline V gene data show CDR1 as GTSNPN and CDR2 as SVGIG (reference sequence). Trimming stripped 3 bases from V and 6 bases from J, with 18 bases between. The CDR3 totals 16 residues. CDR3 in DNA: TGTGCCTGGAGCGCAGACTCCCTCGCCTTTAATTCACCCCTCCACTTT. Amino acids: CAWSADSLAFNSPLHF.

Only a few counts were recorded for this clone. The chain is built from TRBV5-1 and TRBJ2-2; 7 positions match TRBD1. The germline V gene has CDR1 SGHRS and CDR2 YFSETQ. The CDR3 consists of 18 residues. With 7 bases clipped from V and 4 bases from J, the junction kept 19 bases outside the gene matches. The CDR3 nucleotides read TGCGCCAGCTCCCCCCGACAGGGACCATTAAGAGGCACCGGGGAGCTGTTTTTT. Translated, it gives CASSPRQGPLRGTGELFF.

In its sample, this clone was seen once. The rearrangement uses TRBV2 and TRBJ2-7; a weak D match, TRBD1 (6 bases). The CDR3 runs 13 residues. Per the germline V gene, CDR1 is SNHLY and CDR2 is FYNNEI. The V end was cut by 7 bases, the J end by 7 bases, with 17 bases between. The CDR3 sequence: CASNLGQGGEQYF. CDR3 sequence (DNA): TGTGCCAGCAACCTGGGACAAGGGGGAGAGCAGTACTTC.

DNA of the CDR3: TGTGCCAGCGAGAAGCAGGGGTTGTCTGAAGCTTTCTTT. Translation gives CASEKQGLSEAFF. This sequence joins TRBV12-3 or TRBV12-4 and TRBJ1-1; D possibly corresponds to TRBD1 (6 bases). Trimming took 8 bases from V and 6 from J, leaving 16 bases between them. The CDR3 contains 13 residues.

The gene calls are TRBV20-1 and TRBJ1-6; 8 nucleotides match TRBD1. The CDR3 is 12 amino acids. The V gene end was trimmed by 6 bases and the J gene end by 15 bases; junction bases not matched to a gene: 10. CDR1 and CDR2 from the germline V gene are DFQATT and SNEGSKA (reference sequence). CDR3 sequence: CSASWTGSNLHF. CDR3 in DNA: TGCAGTGCAAGTTGGACAGGGTCTAACCTCCACTTT.

The chain employs TRBV5-4 and TRBJ2-3; D not certain. The ends were cut back, 1 base at V and 6 bases at J, with 6 bases in the middle. CDR3 size: 12 residues. CDR1 and CDR2 from the germline V gene are SGHNT and YYREEE (reference sequence). Here the CDR3 reads CASSLFPDTQYF. Here the CDR3 DNA reads TGTGCCAGCAGCTTGTTTCCGGATACGCAGTATTTT.

This chain connects TRBV11-3 to TRBJ2-1; 11 bases align to TRBD2. Germline values: CDR1 SGHNT, CDR2 YENEEA. The CDR3 contains 21 residues. Germline trimming cut 0 bases from V and 1 base from J; bases unmatched to any gene: 14. CDR3 sequence: CASSLDRPLRGLADSYNEQFF. The CDR3 DNA follows: TGTGCCAGCAGCTTAGACCGACCCCTTCGGGGACTAGCGGATTCCTACAATGAGCAGTTCTTC.

The chain couples TRBV30 to TRBJ1-1; 7 nucleotides align to TRBD1. V lost 5 bases, J lost 0 bases, and 6 bases stayed unmatched. The CDR3 has 14 residues. CDR1 is GTSNPN and CDR2 is SVGIG in the germline V gene (reference sequence). The CDR3 loop reads CAWLPTGLNTEAFF. The DNA of the CDR3 is TGTGCCTGGTTACCGACAGGGTTGAACACTGAAGCTTTCTTT.

V is TRBV12-5 and J is TRBJ1-3, with 7 bases matching TRBD1. CDR1 is LGHNT and CDR2 is FRNRAP in the germline V gene. Trimming took 4 bases from V and 0 from J; bases not matched to a gene: 3. The CDR3 is made up of 15 amino acids. The CDR3 is CASGSTGDSGNTIYF. The CDR3 DNA sequence: TGTGCTAGTGGTTCCACAGGGGACTCTGGAAACACCATATATTTT. The full variable domain, completed using reference TRBV12-5 and TRBJ1-3, is DARVTQTPRHKVTEMGQEVTMRCQPILGHNTVFWYRQTMMQGLELLAYFRNRAPLDDSGMPKDRFSAEMPDATLATLKIQPSEPRDSAVYFCASGSTGDSGNTIYFGEGSWLTVV.

The chain has TRBV30 and TRBJ1-2, with unresolved D. CDR3 length: 13 amino acids. Trimming left V 3 bases short and J 7 bases short, with 15 bases between. The germline V gene encodes CDR1 GTSNPN and CDR2 SVGIG (reference sequence). The CDR3 protein is CAWSGNLQTGYTF. Written as DNA, the CDR3 is TGTGCCTGGAGCGGGAACCTCCAAACTGGCTACACCTTC.

The V and J genes are TRBV6-2 or TRBV6-3 and TRBJ2-2, with D perhaps matching TRBD2 (6 bases). This CDR3 region has 17 residues. Trimming cost V 0 bases and J 3 bases, with 14 bases left between them. Germline V gene lookup returns CDR1 MNHEY and CDR2 SVGEGT. CDR3 residues: CASSYSSGLFDTGELFF. The CDR3 DNA reads as TGTGCCAGCAGTTACTCCTCGGGACTCTTCGACACCGGGGAGCTGTTTTTT.

The CDR3 DNA follows: TGTGCCACCAGCAGAGATCTACAGTCTAACTATGGCTACACCTTC. It is translated as CATSRDLQSNYGYTF. V gene TRBV15 combines with J gene TRBJ1-2; D is ambiguous. The length of the CDR3 is 15 residues. Trimming shortened V by 0 bases and J by 0 bases, and 8 bases separated the two germline ends. The germline V gene has CDR1 LNHNV and CDR2 YYDKDF (reference sequence).

The chain joins TRBV2 to TRBJ1-1; no reliable D call. The CDR3 has 13 amino acids. V lost 5 bases to trimming and J lost 5 bases, with 12 bases between them. Germline V gene data show CDR1 as SNHLY and CDR2 as FYNNEI. CDR3 bases: TGTGCCAGCAGTTTCTATACTGAGACTGAAGCTTTCTTT. Protein product: CASSFYTETEAFF.